The rows below give T cell receptor beta chains drawn from one sample of a study of blood T cell repertoires in COVID-19. The assay was immunoSEQ multiplex PCR, and TCRdb's table has in-frame clones only and misses some. This sample carries approximately 220,000 clones, 85% to 90% of them seen once, and the ten largest clones take approximately 6.2%. Sequenced material: peripheral blood. The receptors originated from a man in his fifties or sixties who had recovered from COVID-19. CDR3s include the opening cysteine and the closing phenylalanine or tryptophan. The D gene is left open where the match is weak. The listing skips clone size in some rows; elsewhere it reads once, few, many or a size class.

TRBJ2-1 | TRBD2 | . | TRBV19 | TGTGCCAGTAGTATAACGCAGGGACTACAATCGTCAAATGAGCAGTTCTTC | CASSITQGLQSSNEQFF
TRBJ1-3 | TRBD1 | . | TRBV5-1 | TGCGCCAGCAGCTTAGGGACAGGGAGTAGGGTGGATGGAAACACCATATATTTT | CASSLGTGSRVDGNTIYF
TRBJ1-1 | . | . | TRBV5-4 | TGTGCCAGCAGCTTGCCCCTAGGGGGGGCTGTGACTGAAGCTTTCTTT | CASSLPLGGAVTEAFF
TRBJ1-6 | . | few | TRBV3-1/TRBV3-2 | TGTGCCAGCAGTCCGTACAGGGTAACCTATAATTCACCCCTCCACTTT | CASSPYRVTYNSPLHF
TRBJ1-4 | . | . | TRBV5-6 | TGTGCCAGCAGCTTGGGCGGTGGTGAAAAACTGTTTTTT | CASSLGGGEKLFF
TRBJ1-1 | . | . | TRBV5-1 | TGCGCCAGCAGCCCACTACCGGGAGGGGACACTGAAGCTTTCTTT | CASSPLPGGDTEAFF
TRBJ2-4 | . | . | TRBV29-1 | TGCAGCGTTGAGGGGGCAGGAGAAAACATTCAGTACTTC | CSVEGAGENIQYF
TRBJ2-7 | . | . | TRBV9 | TGTGCCAGCAGCCTGACAACAGGGAACGAGCAGTACTTC | CASSLTTGNEQYF
TRBJ2-1 | TRBD2 | . | TRBV18 | TGTGCCAGCTCCCCACCTAGCGGGAGGGGTAATGAGCAGTTCTTC | CASSPPSGRGNEQFF
TRBJ2-2 | . | . | TRBV10-1 | TGCGCCAGCAGCGGAGCGGTCCCGAACACCGGGGAGCTGTTTTTT | CASSGAVPNTGELFF
TRBJ1-5 | . | . | TRBV5-6 | TGTGCCAGCAGCTCCCGACAAGGTAGAAATCAGCCCCAGCATTTT | CASSSRQGRNQPQHF
TRBJ2-5 | . | . | TRBV7-7 | TGTGCCAGCAGCCCCGCCAGCCGGAGCGAGACCCAGTACTTC | CASSPASRSETQYF
TRBJ2-7 | TRBD2 | . | TRBV28 | TGTGCCAGCAGTGAGTGGCGGGAGGGACGCTACGAGCAGTACTTC | CASSEWREGRYEQYF
TRBJ1-2 | TRBD1 | . | TRBV7-2 | TGTGCCAGCAGCTTATATCCGACAGGGCGAAGCTCGGGCTATGGCTACACCTTC | CASSLYPTGRSSGYGYTF
TRBJ1-1 | . | . | TRBV14 | TGTGCCAGCAGCCAAGGAATGGGAGCGAACACTGAAGCTTTCTTT | CASSQGMGANTEAFF